Following are 25 T cell receptor beta chains from one sample sequenced in a study of post-analysis software for immune sequencing data (dated by TCRdb to the mid-2010s). What the work shows at the level of the full study, not this receptor alone: Patients showed significantly higher frequencies than controls for a handful of TRBV segments, among them TRBV5-6, TRBV5-1 and TRBV20-1.

No antigens are known for them. Library method: PCR. Sequencer: Illumina HiSeq 2500. To reduce PCR and sequencing biases, unique molecular identifiers were built into the TCR beta cDNA libraries. TCRdb redid the processing of the public reads, applying fastp at Q25 and MiXCR, and retained in-frame beta chains. Rows merge per CDR3 protein into single entries with the most common DNA and genes. For this sample the table gives over 300,000 distinct CDR3 sequences, of which approximately 38% were detected only once. The ten most abundant clones make up 13% of the sample. The source material was blood. The source is a girl aged 5-17 years with multiple sclerosis.

This clonotype has only a few counts. The chain uses TRBV5-4 and TRBJ1-1; D is unclear. Trimming took 1 base from V and 3 from J, leaving 10 bases between them. The CDR3 is 14 amino acids. In germline, CDR1 is SGHNT, CDR2 YYREEE (reference sequence). The CDR3 loop reads CASSLPLADTEAFF. In nucleotides, the CDR3 is TGTGCCAGCAGCTTGCCACTGGCGGACACTGAAGCTTTCTTT.

The CDR3 nucleotides read TGTGCCAGCAGGCATCCCGGACAGGGAAAGTCGACAGATACGCAGTATTTT. It is translated as CASRHPGQGKSTDTQYF. The chain links TRBV2 to TRBJ2-3; 8 bases line up with TRBD1. Trimming took 6 bases from V and 3 from J; bases not matched to a gene: 14. This CDR3 spans 17 amino acids. In germline, CDR1 is SNHLY, CDR2 FYNNEI.

This clonotype was detected ten times or more. V is TRBV12-3 or TRBV12-4 and J is TRBJ1-2; TRBD1 aligns across 9 bases. The CDR3 totals 13 residues. Germline trimming cut 6 bases from V and 4 bases from J; bases unmatched to any gene: 3. The CDR3 reads CASSSGQGYGYTF. The CDR3, as DNA: TGTGCCAGCAGCTCGGGACAGGGCTATGGCTACACCTTC.

This clonotype occurred many times. V usage is TRBV12-3 or TRBV12-4 and J usage is TRBJ2-3, with D possibly TRBD1 on 6 matching bases. This CDR3 comprises 15 residues. Trimming pared 5 bases from V and 0 bases from J, leaving 12 bases between. CDR3 in DNA: TGTGCCAGCAGTACCGGGACACCCAGCACAGATACGCAGTATTTT. It specifies CASSTGTPSTDTQYF.

This chain joins TRBV12-3 or TRBV12-4 and TRBJ2-3; weak D call: TRBD1 (5 bases). With 2 bases removed from V and 3 bases from J, the gap between germline ends came to 12 bases. The CDR3 runs 15 residues. The CDR3 spells CASSLRQGGTDTQYF. CDR3 bases: TGTGCCAGCAGTTTACGCCAGGGTGGGACAGATACGCAGTATTTT.

The chain links TRBV6-1 to TRBJ2-7; D ambiguous. The germline V and J ends were trimmed by 7 bases and 6 bases, with 13 bases remaining between them. Germline assignment: CDR1 MNHNS and CDR2 SASEGT. CDR3 length equals 12 residues. This chain's CDR3 is CASKGRLGEQYF. CDR3 DNA sequence: TGTGCCAGCAAAGGCCGGTTGGGCGAGCAGTACTTC.

The rearrangement links TRBV6-5 to TRBJ2-1; 8 bases align to TRBD2. J was trimmed by 11 bases and V by 5 bases; bases with no gene match: 8. Germline lookup yields CDR1 MNHEY and CDR2 SVGAGI. The CDR3 contains 13 residues. As DNA, the CDR3 is TGTGCCAGCAGTAAACGGGAGGGGACTCAGCAGTTCTTC. It specifies CASSKREGTQQFF.

V and J are TRBV2 and TRBJ1-2; D unclear. V was trimmed by 0 bases and J by 0 bases, leaving 14 bases between them. This CDR3 has 17 residues. Germline CDR1 and CDR2: SNHLY and FYNNEI. The CDR3 spells CASSEALLVRSNYGYTF. DNA for the CDR3: TGTGCCAGCAGTGAAGCGCTTCTGGTACGGTCTAACTATGGCTACACCTTC.

This chain uses TRBV28 with TRBJ2-7, with 7 bases that match TRBD2. CDR1 is MDHEN and CDR2 is SYDVKM in the germline V gene. The ends lost 6 bases at V and 3 bases at J; junction bases unmatched: 5. This CDR3 is built from 13 residues. The chain's CDR3 is CASRDRGVYEQYF. CDR3 nucleotides: TGTGCCAGCAGGGACCGGGGGGTCTACGAGCAGTACTTC.

The chain recombines TRBV27 with TRBJ2-1; the D gene is possibly TRBD1 (5 bases). The CDR3 has 15 amino acids. Germline assignment: CDR1 MNHEY and CDR2 SMNVEV (reference sequence). V lost 1 base to trimming and J lost 6 bases, with 13 bases between them. CDR3 sequence: CASSLFQGSGNEQFF. The CDR3, as DNA: TGTGCCAGCAGTTTATTTCAGGGTTCGGGCAATGAGCAGTTCTTC.

This clonotype was picked up a small number of times. J is TRBJ1-2 and V is TRBV20-1; D is unclear. CDR1 and CDR2 from the germline V gene are DFQATT and SNEGSKA (reference sequence). The CDR3 extends over 13 amino acids. Trimming stripped 0 bases from V and 8 bases from J, with 13 bases between. CDR3 amino acids: CSARDKGLRGYTF. The CDR3 region has the DNA TGCAGTGCTAGAGATAAAGGGTTGCGGGGCTACACCTTC.

The chain recombines TRBV29-1 with TRBJ2-1, with 9 bases aligning to TRBD2. J was trimmed by 7 bases and V by 7 bases; bases with no gene match: 5. The CDR3 loop spans 12 amino acids. CDR1 is SQVTM, CDR2 ANQGSEA, per germline. CDR3 nucleotide sequence: TGCAGCGCCCGCGGGAGGGGGAATGAGCAGTTCTTC. Encoded protein: CSARGRGNEQFF.

The rearrangement links TRBV27 to TRBJ1-5, with D possibly being TRBD1 (5 bases). The germline V gene has CDR1 MNHEY and CDR2 SMNVEV (reference sequence). The CDR3 consists of 18 residues. Trimming took off 0 bases at V and 7 bases at J, with 22 bases between the two ends. CDR3 loop: CASSLSTPVTGFRQPQHF. For the CDR3, the DNA is TGTGCCAGCAGTTTATCGACCCCCGTTACAGGATTTCGCCAGCCCCAGCATTTT.

This clonotype was detected only a few times. V usage is TRBV25-1 and J usage is TRBJ1-6; D might be TRBD1 (6 bases). The CDR3 extends over 14 amino acids. Trimming took off 5 bases at V and 8 bases at J, with 13 bases between the two ends. Germline lookup yields CDR1 MGHDK and CDR2 SYGVNS. The CDR3 protein is CASSYGTSYSPLHF. As DNA, the CDR3 is TGTGCCAGCAGTTATGGGACAAGCTATTCACCCCTCCACTTT.

The gene calls are TRBV6-5 and TRBJ2-1, with 7 bases lining up with TRBD2. The trim removed 4 bases at V and 4 bases at J, leaving 7 bases unmatched. This CDR3 contains 15 residues. CDR1 is MNHEY and CDR2 is SVGAGI in the germline V gene. For the CDR3, the DNA is TGTGCCAGCAGTTTGACGCGGGGGAGATACAATGAGCAGTTCTTC. Protein sequence: CASSLTRGRYNEQFF.

The rearrangement joins TRBV10-3 to TRBJ2-3; tentative D call: TRBD2 (5 bases). Between the trimmed V and J ends, which lost 5 bases and 0 bases, there was a span of 12 bases. The CDR3 totals 15 residues. Germline V gene lookup returns CDR1 ENHRY and CDR2 SYGVKD. The CDR3 nucleotides are TGTGCCATCAGTCAGAGCGGTAGCAGCACAGATACGCAGTATTTT. Its translation is CAISQSGSSTDTQYF.

V usage is TRBV7-3 and J usage is TRBJ2-2; no reliable D call. The germline V and J ends were trimmed by 1 base and 6 bases, with 3 bases remaining between them. Germline V CDR1 and CDR2: SGHTA, FQGTGA. The CDR3 consists of 12 residues. The CDR3 loop is CASSLKAGELFF. For the CDR3, the DNA is TGTGCCAGCAGCTTAAAGGCCGGGGAGCTGTTTTTT. The entire variable domain, with the rest obtained from reference TRBV7-3 and TRBJ2-2, is as follows: GAGVSQTPSNKVTEKGKYVELRCDPISGHTALYWYRQSLGQGPEFLIYFQGTGAADDSGLPNDRFFAVRPEGSVSTLKIQRTERGDSAVYLCASSLKAGELFFGEGSRLTVL.

This clonotype was detected a few times. The chain's CDR3 is CSARAFLPGAPAYEQYF. Written as DNA, the CDR3 is TGCAGTGCTAGAGCCTTTCTCCCAGGGGCACCCGCCTACGAGCAGTACTTC. The chain employs TRBV20-1 and TRBJ2-7; a possible D gene is TRBD1 (6 bases). Germline assignment: CDR1 DFQATT and CDR2 SNEGSKA (reference sequence). Trimming stripped 1 base from V and 2 bases from J, with 21 bases between. The CDR3 contains 17 residues.

The rearrangement uses TRBV4-3 and TRBJ2-7; no clear D gene. There are 15 residues in the CDR3. V dropped 5 bases and J dropped 3 bases, with 17 bases sitting between them. Germline CDR1 is LGHNA and CDR2 is YSLEER. DNA of the CDR3: TGCGCCAGCAGCTTAAGCCAAGCATCCAGCTACGAGCAGTACTTC. It encodes CASSLSQASSYEQYF.

In its sample, this clonotype was seen a few times. The chain combines TRBV15 with TRBJ2-1; D is tentatively TRBD1 or TRBD2 (6 bases each). The ends were cut back, 0 bases at V and 8 bases at J, with 14 bases in the middle. Germline V CDR1 and CDR2: LNHNV, YYDKDF (reference sequence). This CDR3 is built from 15 residues. Written as DNA, the CDR3 is TGTGCCACCAGCAGAGAAACAAGGGGGGTCGATGAGCAGTTCTTC. This encodes CATSRETRGVDEQFF.

This rearrangement joins TRBV6-5 to TRBJ2-7; D unresolved. Looked up from germline, CDR1 is MNHEY and CDR2 is SVGAGI. The CDR3 runs to 15 residues. V lost 2 bases and J lost 1, with 12 bases in between. The CDR3 here is CASSYSGPASYEQYF. CDR3 sequence (DNA): TGTGCCAGCAGTTACAGTGGTCCGGCTTCCTACGAGCAGTACTTC.

The V and J genes are TRBV5-1 and TRBJ2-5, with D possibly TRBD1 on 7 matching bases. In germline, CDR1 is SGHRS, CDR2 YFSETQ. The CDR3 sequence is 15 residues long. V dropped 3 bases and J dropped 5 bases, with 17 bases sitting between them. CDR3 sequence reads: CASSSVQGGSETQYF. The CDR3 coding sequence is TGCGCCAGCAGCTCCGTGCAGGGGGGTTCGGAGACCCAGTACTTC. Full variable domain (rest looked up from reference TRBV5-1 and TRBJ2-5): KAGVTQTPRYLIKTRGQQVTLSCSPISGHRSVSWYQQTPGQGLQFLFEYFSETQRNKGNFPGRFSGRQFSNSRSEMNVSTLELGDSALYLCASSSVQGGSETQYFGPGTRLLVL.

The J gene is TRBJ2-7, the V gene TRBV11-2; the match to TRBD1 covers 10 bases. Germline trimming cut 5 bases from V and 5 bases from J; bases unmatched to any gene: 6. In germline, CDR1 is SGHAT, CDR2 FQNNGV. This CDR3 region has 14 residues. The CDR3 spells CASSQRQGAHEQYF. CDR3 sequence (DNA): TGTGCCAGCAGCCAACGACAGGGGGCCCACGAGCAGTACTTC.

This clonotype was seen only a few times. The chain carries TRBV12-3 or TRBV12-4 and TRBJ1-2; unclear D gene. V was clipped by 5 bases and J by 6 bases, with 10 bases between them. The CDR3 is made up of 12 amino acids. CDR3 nucleotides: TGTGCCAGCAGTCAGAGAGGAGATGGCTACACCTTC. It encodes CASSQRGDGYTF.

DNA for the CDR3: TGTGCCACCAGCACTACCCGATTGTCTGAGCAGTTCTTC. It specifies CATSTTRLSEQFF. The chain is built from TRBV15 and TRBJ2-1; no clear D gene. Germline values: CDR1 LNHNV, CDR2 YYDKDF (reference sequence). V lost 4 bases to trimming and J lost 9 bases, with 13 bases between them. The CDR3 covers 13 residues. The full variable domain, with the rest looked up from reference TRBV15 and TRBJ2-1, is DAMVIQNPRYQVTQFGKPVTLSCSQTLNHNVMYWYQQKSSQAPKLLFHYYDKDFNNEADTPDNFQSRRPNTSFCFLDIRSPGLGDTAMYLCATSTTRLSEQFFGPGTRLTVL.